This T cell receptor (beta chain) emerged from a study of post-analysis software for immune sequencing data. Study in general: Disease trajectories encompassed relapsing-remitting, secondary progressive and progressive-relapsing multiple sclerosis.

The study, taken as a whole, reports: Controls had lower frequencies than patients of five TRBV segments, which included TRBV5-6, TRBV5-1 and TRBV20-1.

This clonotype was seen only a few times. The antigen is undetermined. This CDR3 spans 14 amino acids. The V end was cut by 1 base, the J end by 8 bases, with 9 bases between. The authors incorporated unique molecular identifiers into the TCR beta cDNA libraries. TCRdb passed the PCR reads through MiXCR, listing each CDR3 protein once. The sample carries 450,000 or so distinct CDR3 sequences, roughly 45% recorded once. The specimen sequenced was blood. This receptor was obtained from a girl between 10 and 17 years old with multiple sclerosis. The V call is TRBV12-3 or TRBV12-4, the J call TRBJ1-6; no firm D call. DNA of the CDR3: TGTGCCAGCAGTTTAGGTTTTGCAGATTCACCCCTCCACTTT. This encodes CASSLGFADSPLHF.